A selection of T cell receptor beta chains follows, all from one sample in a study of PD-L1 blockade in urothelial cancer. Measured with immunoSEQ multiplex PCR; TCRdb has only the in-frame clones, and not every one. Of under 90,000 clones listed, more than 85% are singletons. The material sequenced was PBMCs, taken around atezolizumab (anti-PD-L1) treatment. The receptors were gathered from a man in his sixties with urothelial cancer. CDR3s include the opening cysteine and the closing phenylalanine or tryptophan. Each record gives: D gene, J gene, V gene, CDR3 DNA, CDR3 protein. A D gene is named only where the DNA matches it firmly.

>.|TRBJ2-3|TRBV10-1
TGCGCCAGCAGTGACAGGGGTTCCGCAGATACGCAGTATTTT
CASSDRGSADTQYF
>TRBD2|TRBJ2-1|TRBV7-9
TGTGCCAGCAGCCTCCTCTTCCGGGGGGGGACCAATGAGCAGTTCTTC
CASSLLFRGGTNEQFF
>TRBD1|TRBJ1-5|TRBV6-6
TGTGCCAGCAGCAGGGGACAGATTAGCAATCAGCCCCAGCATTTT
CASSRGQISNQPQHF
>.|TRBJ2-7|TRBV2
TGTGCCAGCAGTGGGACAGTAACCTCCTACGAGCAGTACTTC
CASSGTVTSYEQYF
>.|TRBJ1-1|TRBV6-1
TGTGCCAGCTTGGAGTACAGGGACACTGAAGCTTTCTTT
CASLEYRDTEAFF
>.|TRBJ1-2|TRBV5-3
TGTGCCAGAAGCTTGGCCTCGGGGCAGGGGCGGAACTCTAACTATGGCTACACCTTC
CARSLASGQGRNSNYGYTF
>.|TRBJ1-2|TRBV28
TGTGCCAGCAGTCCCGTTCCCTTTGGCTACACCTTC
CASSPVPFGYTF
>.|TRBJ2-7|TRBV2
TGTGCCAGCAGTGATCGGACACACGACGAGCAGTACTTC
CASSDRTHDEQYF
>.|TRBJ2-7|TRBV7-9
TGTGCCAGCAGCCCCGGTTACTCCTACGAGCAGTACTTC
CASSPGYSYEQYF
>.|TRBJ1-5|TRBV7-9
TGTGCCAGCAGCTTACATGGACAAGGCGATCAGCCCCAGCATTTT
CASSLHGQGDQPQHF
>TRBD2|TRBJ2-5|TRBV13
TGTGCCAGCAGTTGGATCACCGGGACTAGCCCGGAGACCCAGTACTTC
CASSWITGTSPETQYF
>TRBD2|TRBJ2-5|TRBV5-1
TGCGCCAGCAGCTTGGCGACTAGCGGGGGGTTGGAGACCCAGTACTTC
CASSLATSGGLETQYF
>TRBD1|TRBJ1-2|TRBV6-5
TGTGCCAGCAGCCCACAGGGGAGTTTCCACTATGGCTACACCTTC
CASSPQGSFHYGYTF
>TRBD2|TRBJ2-3|TRBV7-2
TGTGCCAGCAGCTTACTCAGGACTAGCGGCGGTAGGGATACGCAGTATTTT
CASSLLRTSGGRDTQYF
>TRBD1|TRBJ1-3|TRBV9
TGTGCCAGCAGCGTCGACAGGGGCTCTGGAAACACCATATATTTT
CASSVDRGSGNTIYF
>TRBD2|TRBJ2-1|TRBV19
TGTGCCAGTAGTACTACTTCTAGCGGGAGGGACAATGAGCAGTTCTTC
CASSTTSSGRDNEQFF
>TRBD2|TRBJ2-3|TRBV10-3
TGTGCCATCAAACCGGGACTAGAAACAGATACGCAGTATTTT
CAIKPGLETDTQYF
>.|TRBJ2-1|TRBV9
TGTGCCAGCAGCGTACCGGGAGAGGGGGGGGCCTACAATGAGCAGTTCTTC
CASSVPGEGGAYNEQFF